Included here is one T cell receptor (beta chain) sequence, with context. Its antigen is unknown. Nothing much larger sits one base from this clone, and base qualities are not available. In the prospective study, participants were about 18 to 95 years old, resided in about 25 geographic areas of the United States, and were enrolled through a virtual design. In the prospective study, participants were assigned to cohorts based on the clinical history participants reported in a screening survey and a study questionnaire. For ImmuneRACE Cohort 3, a participant was defined as recovered based on two consecutive negative NP/OP PCR tests, clearance by a healthcare professional, or resolution of symptoms. In the prospective study, whole blood, serum and a nasopharyngeal or oropharyngeal swab were collected from each participant by mobile phlebotomists. Participants in the prospective study had the option to provide additional blood draws and questionnaires over a 2-month period. Prospective study blood samples were shipped either frozen or at room temperature before DNA extraction.

The data originate from a study of blood T cell repertoires in COVID-19 (TCRdb year 2020). General notes on the study: Samples covering the acute and convalescent phases of COVID-19 were provided by collaborators in the United States, Italy and Spain. The prospective study material was composed of cDNA or gDNA derived from T cells, B-cell-depleted T cells, or PBMCs. Subjects who had been exposed to COVID-19, were actively infected with it, or had recovered from it provided the deeply sampled blood TCRbeta repertoires that made up the dataset. The repertoires were made available in a free public database intended to serve as a resource for research on the immune response to SARS-CoV-2. The samples were drawn from the first 160 participants of the ongoing ImmuneRACE study and from 1,200 or so subjects provided by 6 global collaborators. Nearly every sample came with metadata listing a de-identified subject ID, COVID-19 status, age in years and sex. Where available, HLA class I and class II types were obtained from metadata supplied by the sample provider rather than from assay-based typing. Overall study outcomes, separate from this receptor: How much clinical and demographic metadata was included differed by source and by participant, and the metadata was provided uncurated.

The immunoSEQ Assay, a bias-controlled multiplex PCR, was used to amplify TCRbeta CDR3 regions from genomic DNA. As for how the authors treated the data: The number of nucleated cells in each sample was estimated by amplification of reference gene primers within the assay. To quantify the absolute abundance of each unique TCRbeta CDR3 rearrangement, sequence reads were collapsed and filtered. For each sample, productive Simpson clonality was calculated by taking the square root of Simpson's diversity index across productive rearrangements. TCRdb holds this immuneACCESS table with in-frame rearrangements only. Some clones are missing; in checked studies, unresolved V genes explain under half, and the rest has no known cause. D and trimming come from the DNA, and the V and J calls and clone size come from that table. The sample table lists 200,000 to 250,000 clones, 75% to 90% of them with a count of one. The ten largest clones take up roughly 8.7% of the sample.

The sequencing input was PBMCs or T cells enriched from blood (not recorded which). This TCR was sampled from a man aged 40-49 years who had recovered from COVID-19.

CDR3 reads: CASSSTGRESPLHF. Read as DNA, the sequence is TGTGCCAGCAGTAGTACAGGGAGGGAGTCACCCCTCCACTTT. The chain links TRBV2 with TRBJ1-6; 6 matching bases give a weak D call of TRBD1. V loses 5 bases of germline sequence and J loses 10 bases, and the interval between the two ends is 15 bases. Including the terminal cysteine and phenylalanine, the CDR3 comprises 14 residues. Only the CDR3 part of the read is kept: 42 bases, read in frame from the first base. CDR1 and CDR2 were assigned from the germline V gene as SNHLY and FYNNEI.